Included here is one T cell receptor beta chain sequence, with context. These data are taken from a study of blood T cell repertoires in COVID-19. Measured with immunoSEQ multiplex PCR; TCRdb has only the in-frame clones, and not every one. The profile shows 300,000 to 350,000 clones, over 70% of them singletons. With V trimmed by 5 bases and J by 5 bases, 10 bases remained unmatched. The CDR3 has 16 residues. Looked up from germline, CDR1 is LNHDA and CDR2 is SQIVND (reference sequence). In terms of age and location, participants ranged from about 18 to 90 years and lived in about 25 US areas. This clonotype was sampled from a man younger than 45 who had recovered from COVID-19. J is TRBJ2-7 and V is TRBV19, with 12 bases matching TRBD1. Specimen: PBMCs or T cells enriched from blood (not recorded which). The CDR3 bases are TGTGCCAGTAGTGGCCCCGGGACAGGGGGCTTTCACGAGCAGTACTTC. Protein product: CASSGPGTGGFHEQYF.